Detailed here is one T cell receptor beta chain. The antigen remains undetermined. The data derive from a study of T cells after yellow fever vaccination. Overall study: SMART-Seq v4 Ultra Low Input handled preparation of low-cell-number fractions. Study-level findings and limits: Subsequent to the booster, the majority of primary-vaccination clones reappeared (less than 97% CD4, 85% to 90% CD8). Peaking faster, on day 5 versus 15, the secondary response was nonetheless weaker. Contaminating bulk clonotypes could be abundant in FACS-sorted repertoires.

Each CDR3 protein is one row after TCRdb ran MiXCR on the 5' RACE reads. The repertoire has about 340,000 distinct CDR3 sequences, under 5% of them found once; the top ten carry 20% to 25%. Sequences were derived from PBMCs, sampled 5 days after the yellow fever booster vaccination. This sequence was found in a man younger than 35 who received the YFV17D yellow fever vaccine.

The chain's CDR3 is CASSFRDRGQGTQYF. The DNA of the CDR3 is TGTGCCAGCAGCTTCCGGGACAGGGGGCAAGGTACGCAGTATTTT. The genes are TRBV7-9 and TRBJ2-3; 12 nucleotides align to TRBD1. Germline CDR1 SEHNR, CDR2 FQNEAQ (reference sequence). V lost 3 bases and J lost 8; bases outside the gene matches: 6. The CDR3 is made up of 15 amino acids.